Listed here are 27 T cell receptor beta chains from one sample, sequenced in a study of tumor and adjacent non-tumor tissue in lung cancer. RNA was extracted from bulk tissue without any cell sorting. More than 3 cm separated this lung sample from the edge of the tumor. TCRbeta libraries were built with three rounds of nested PCR, modified from ARM-PCR. TCRdb redid the calling of the multiplex PCR reads with MiXCR, one entry per CDR3 protein. The table lists more than 45,000 distinct CDR3 sequences, less than 70% of them singletons. Source material: distant non-tumor lung tissue. These TCRs come from a woman in her 70s with non-small cell lung cancer.

Details on this clonotype: This sequence may be a read error, since a much larger clone differs from it by one base. The chain links TRBV7-8 to TRBJ2-5; maybe TRBD1 (6 bases). The CDR3 runs to 13 residues. Per the germline V gene, CDR1 is SGHVS and CDR2 is FQNEAQ. V was shortened by 3 bases and J by 5 bases, with 10 bases between the two germline ends. The CDR3 DNA is TGTGCCAGCAGCTTCACAGGGATGGAGACCCAGTACTTC. Translation gives CASSFTGMETQYF.

Remarks on this clonotype: One junction end disagrees with the germline gene, perhaps due to a read error. DNA for the CDR3: TGCAGGGTTGAAGTTCTCCCACAGGGGAACTCCTACGAGAAGTACTTC. It is translated as CRVEVLPQGNSYEKYF. The chain recombines TRBV29-1 with TRBJ2-7, with TRBD1 matching 7 bases. CDR1 is SQVTM and CDR2 is ANQGSEA in the germline V gene. This CDR3 has 16 residues.

The chain links TRBV11-1 to TRBJ2-1, with a weak D call TRBD2 (5 bases). Germline V lookup: CDR1 SGHAT, CDR2 FQDESV (reference sequence). The CDR3 consists of 13 residues. Trimming stripped 6 bases from V and 9 bases from J, with 15 bases between. The CDR3, as DNA: TGTGCCAGCAGTTGCCATCCCCGGGGTGAGCAGTTCTTC. Encoded protein: CASSCHPRGEQFF.

Comments on this clonotype: Possible read error: a much larger clone is one base away. The V call is TRBV28, the J call TRBJ1-1; TRBD1 matches at 8 bases. CDR3 size: 13 residues. The V gene's germline CDR1 is MDHEN and CDR2 SYDVKM. CDR3 sequence (DNA): TGTGCCAGCAGTGTACAGGGGGAGACTGAATCTTTCTTT. This sequence encodes CASSVQGETESFF.

The chain carries TRBV10-3 and TRBJ1-2; no clear D gene. CDR1 and CDR2 from the germline V gene are ENHRY and SYGVKD. CDR3 size: 13 residues. Trimming pared 8 bases from V and 5 bases from J, leaving 15 bases between. Here the CDR3 reads CAISVEREYGYTF. The CDR3 DNA follows: TGTGCCATCTCAGTGGAGCGAGAGTATGGCTACACCTTC.

About this clonotype itself: One junction end does not reproduce the germline sequence, and a read error may be involved. The rearrangement uses TRBV5-4 and TRBJ2-6; D unresolved. Germline values: CDR1 SGHNT, CDR2 YYREEE (reference sequence). The CDR3 length is 15 residues. CDR3 DNA: TGTGTCAGCAGCAATCCGACCGCTGGGGCCAACGTCCTGACTTTC. Protein sequence: CVSSNPTAGANVLTF.

This clonotype was observed a few times. This could be a read error, since a much larger clone is one nucleotide away. The chain is built from TRBV4-1 and TRBJ2-7, with unresolved D. Germline V gene sequence: CDR1 MGHRA, CDR2 YSYEKL. Trimming pared 3 bases from V and 4 bases from J, leaving 10 bases between. The CDR3 has 13 amino acids. The CDR3 DNA follows: TGCGCCAGCAGCCAGTCTATATGGTACGAGCAGTACTTC. It translates to CASSQSIWYEQYF.

Regarding this clonotype: Here the CDR3 omits its conserved ending phenylalanine or tryptophan, so a read error is the likely source. The rearrangement uses TRBV10-2 and TRBJ1-1; no definite D call. The germline V gene encodes CDR1 WSHSY and CDR2 SAAADI. The CDR3 has 15 amino acids. The CDR3 protein is CASSEWSTLNTEAFS. CDR3 sequence (DNA): TGCGCTAGCAGTGAGTGGAGCACTCTGAACACCGAAGCTTTCTCT.

This clonotype appeared a single time. The junction does not match germline at one end; this may be a read error. The chain combines TRBV4-2 with TRBJ2-7; the D is unclear. CDR1 and CDR2 (germline): LGHNA, YNFKEQ. CDR3 length: 13 residues. CDR3 loop: CTSSQEASYEQYF. The CDR3 DNA follows: TGTACCAGCAGTCAAGAGGCCAGCTACGAGCAGTACTTC.

The gene calls are TRBV29-1 and TRBJ2-7, with D possibly being TRBD2 (6 bases). V lost 8 bases and J lost 0, with 23 bases in between. Germline lookup yields CDR1 SQVTM and CDR2 ANQGSEA. This CDR3 spans 16 amino acids. The CDR3 bases are TGCAGCTCTGACCTCTCCGGGACTGTGGGCTCCTACGAGCAGTACTTC. Protein sequence: CSSDLSGTVGSYEQYF.

A single count supports this clonotype. One end of the junction varies from germline; a read error may be responsible. V usage is TRBV6-1 and J usage is TRBJ1-2; D is perhaps TRBD1 (5 bases). CDR1 and CDR2 from the germline V gene are MNHNS and SASEGT. The CDR3 is 14 amino acids. CDR3 nucleotide sequence: TGTGCCAGCATTGAGGGACCACGGAGCTATGGCTACATCTTC. Protein product: CASIEGPRSYGYIF.

The table lists this clonotype with a few counts. Being one base from a much bigger clone, this may be a read error. CDR3 sequence reads: CAGSETYNEQFF. The CDR3 nucleotides read TGCGCCGGCAGTGAGACCTACAATGAGCAGTTCTTC. The rearrangement joins TRBV10-1 to TRBJ2-1; D is uncertain. The CDR3 covers 12 residues. The germline gives CDR1 WNHNN, CDR2 SYGVQD (reference sequence).

The table lists this clonotype with many counts. The chain combines TRBV6-5 with TRBJ1-1, with a possible D match to TRBD1 (5 bases). With 7 bases removed from V and 4 bases from J, the gap between germline ends came to 10 bases. Germline-derived CDR1 and CDR2 are MNHEY and SVGAGI. The CDR3 has 12 amino acids. This CDR3 reads CASILGTTEAFF. The CDR3 region has the DNA TGTGCCAGCATCCTCGGGACCACTGAAGCTTTCTTT.

This clonotype was counted many times. This chain links TRBV20-1 with TRBJ2-7; D is possibly TRBD1 (5 bases). The CDR3 loop spans 12 amino acids. Germline loops: CDR1 DFQATT, CDR2 SNEGSKA (reference sequence). The V gene lost 1 base and the J gene lost 3 bases, with 7 bases spanning the gap. The CDR3 protein is CSARGDSYEQYF. The CDR3 DNA is TGCAGTGCTAGAGGTGACAGCTACGAGCAGTACTTC.

The rearrangement links TRBV20-1 to TRBJ2-7; 8 bases line up with TRBD2. Trimming at V came to 1 base and at J to 5 bases, leaving 7 bases not matched to a gene. The CDR3 covers 14 residues. Germline V gene lookup returns CDR1 DFQATT and CDR2 SNEGSKA (reference sequence). CDR3 DNA: TGCAGTGCTAGAGGGACTAGCAGGAGAGACGAGCAGTACTTC. Its translation: CSARGTSRRDEQYF.

Worth noting for this clonotype: This may be a read error, as it is one base from a much larger clone. J is TRBJ1-5 and V is TRBV4-1, with 7 bases matching TRBD1. CDR1 is MGHRA, CDR2 YSYEKL, per germline. The length of the CDR3 is 16 residues. The chain's CDR3 is CVSSPDDTGANQPQHF. The CDR3 bases are TGCGTCAGCAGCCCCGATGATACAGGGGCCAATCAGCCCCAGCATTTT.

Of note for this clonotype: With a much larger clone just one base away, this may be a read error. The chain has TRBV30 and TRBJ1-1; D unclear. Germline-derived CDR1 and CDR2 are GTSNPN and SVGIG (reference sequence). The length of the CDR3 is 11 residues. In DNA, the CDR3 is TGTACCTGCCCCCCAAGCACTGAAGCTTTCTTT. Amino acids: CTCPPSTEAFF.

This sequence joins TRBV5-1 and TRBJ1-5; the D call may be TRBD1 or TRBD2 (6 bases each). The assigned J gene may be wrong: the sequence end matches TRBJ2-3 better. Looked up from germline, CDR1 is SGHRS and CDR2 is YFSETQ. The CDR3 consists of 15 residues. CDR3 sequence reads: CASSLEPKGGHPQYF. The CDR3 DNA follows: TGCGCCAGCAGCTTGGAACCCAAGGGGGGTCACCCCCAGTATTTT.

Concerning this clonotype: A much larger clone sits a single nucleotide away, making a read error possible. The chain is built from TRBV30 and TRBJ1-5; D gene ambiguous. This CDR3 region has 13 residues. CDR1 GTSNPN and CDR2 SVGIG come from the germline V gene (reference sequence). The CDR3 DNA sequence: TGTGACTGGAGTAAGGACAGCAATCAGCCCCAGCATTTT. Amino acid sequence: CDWSKDSNQPQHF.

The gene calls are TRBV2 and TRBJ2-5; D uncertain. The V and J ends lost 8 bases and 5 bases respectively, with 12 bases between them. Germline loops: CDR1 SNHLY, CDR2 FYNNEI. This CDR3 is built from 12 residues. As DNA, the CDR3 is TGTGCCAGCCAATACTTCGGGGAGACCCAGTACTTC. It yields the protein CASQYFGETQYF.

Regarding this clonotype: This could be a read error, since a much larger clone is one nucleotide away. This chain connects TRBV4-1 to TRBJ2-1, with 8 bases aligning to TRBD2. Germline V CDR1 and CDR2: MGHRA, YSYEKL. The CDR3 runs 17 residues. In DNA, the CDR3 is TGCGCCAGCAGCCAAGCGGTGCGAGCGGGAGAGTCCAATGAGCAGCTCTTC. Translation gives CASSQAVRAGESNEQLF.

This clonotype is deemed medium-sized. This sequence joins TRBV6-1 and TRBJ2-1, with D possibly matching TRBD1 (5 bases). CDR3 length equals 13 residues. Trimming pared 4 bases from V and 14 bases from J, leaving 18 bases between. Germline-derived CDR1 and CDR2 are MNHNS and SASEGT. The CDR3 nucleotides are TGTGCCAGCAGTGCGAATCCAGGGTCCCCCAAGTTCTTC. Translated, it gives CASSANPGSPKFF.

The V call is TRBV29-1, the J call TRBJ2-7; the D gene is possibly TRBD1 (7 bases). CDR1 is SQVTM and CDR2 is ANQGSEA in the germline V gene. The CDR3 loop spans 16 amino acids. V was shortened by 5 bases and J by 4 bases, with 24 bases between the two germline ends. CDR3 bases: TGCAGCGTTATCTCCGAGACAGGGTCTCGGGAGTACGAGCAGTACTTC. Protein product: CSVISETGSREYEQYF.

Turning to this clonotype: A much more abundant neighbour one base away suggests this may be a read error. The V call is TRBV7-9, the J call TRBJ2-5; no clear D gene. This CDR3 spans 13 amino acids. Germline lookup yields CDR1 SEHNR and CDR2 FQNEAQ (reference sequence). CDR3 coding DNA: TGTGCCAGCAACTTACCGTTTCGAGGGACCCAGTACTTC. It encodes CASNLPFRGTQYF.

This sequence joins TRBV7-6 and TRBJ2-5; a weak D match, TRBD2 (6 bases). Germline V CDR1 and CDR2: SGHVS, FNYEAQ. The CDR3 sequence is 16 residues long. V was pared by 1 base and J by 7 bases, with 19 bases between. Here the CDR3 reads CASSLGASAIKGTQYF. As DNA, the CDR3 is TGTGCCAGCAGCTTAGGGGCTAGCGCCATTAAAGGGACCCAGTACTTC. The full variable domain, rest sourced from reference TRBV7-6 and TRBJ2-5, is GAGVSQSPRYKVTKRGQDVALRCDPISGHVSLYWYRQALGQGPEFLTYFNYEAQQDKSGLPNDRFSAERPEGSISTLTIQRTEQRDSAMYRCASSLGASAIKGTQYFGPGTRLLVL.

About this clonotype itself: An end of the junction differs from the germline gene, which may be a read error. The rearrangement joins TRBV6-5 to TRBJ2-7, with no clear D. Germline values: CDR1 MNHEY, CDR2 SVGAGI. There are 14 residues in the CDR3. The CDR3 spells CGSSSRHPGYEQYF. The CDR3 nucleotides read TGTGGCAGCAGTTCTAGACATCCGGGCTACGAACAGTACTTC.

Worth noting for this clonotype: One end of the junction does not line up with germline, which may come from a read error. The chain couples TRBV6-2 or TRBV6-3 to TRBJ2-3; D is perhaps TRBD1 (5 bases). CDR3 size: 13 residues. Germline V gives CDR1 MNHEY, CDR2 SVGEGT. The CDR3 DNA is TGTGCCAGCAGTCGTGACAGCACAGATATGCAGTATTTT. Protein product: CASSRDSTDMQYF.